This is a list of T cell receptor beta chains from one sample in a study of chemoradiotherapy in HPV16-positive cancers. Produced via immunoSEQ multiplex PCR; TCRdb's table is partial and in-frame only. Of under 5,000 clones listed, roughly 80% are singletons. This specimen was tumor tissue, taken from a patient who underwent chemoradiotherapy. The receptors stem from a human donor with HPV-associated anogenital cancer. CDR3s include the opening cysteine and the closing phenylalanine or tryptophan. The D gene is left open where the match is weak. The listing skips clone size in some rows; elsewhere it reads once, few, many or a size class.

TRBJ1-1 | TRBV19 | NA | once | CASSKQPNTEAFF | TGTGCCAGTAGTAAACAGCCGAACACTGAAGCTTTCTTT
TRBJ2-3 | TRBV5-1 | TRBD1 | NA | CASSSGTVTDTQYF | TGCGCCAGCAGCTCCGGGACAGTAACAGATACGCAGTATTTT
TRBJ2-5 | TRBV27 | NA | NA | CASSLLLSGETQYF | TGTGCCAGCAGTTTACTCTTATCTGGAGAGACCCAGTACTTC
TRBJ2-3 | TRBV7-9 | TRBD2 | NA | CASSLLWRGVSTDTQYF | TGTGCCAGCAGCTTACTGTGGCGGGGGGTGAGCACAGATACGCAGTATTTT
TRBJ1-2 | TRBV10-2 | NA | once | CASTRGDNYGYTF | TGCGCCAGCACCCGGGGGGATAACTATGGCTACACCTTC
TRBJ2-1 | TRBV5-1 | TRBD2 | few | CASSLGSSGYYNEQFF | TGCGCCAGCAGCTTGGGTAGTAGCGGGTACTACAATGAGCAGTTCTTC
TRBJ2-5 | TRBV19 | NA | NA | CASTTVGQETQYF | TGTGCCAGCACGACAGTAGGACAAGAGACCCAGTACTTC
TRBJ2-7 | TRBV7-2 | TRBD1 | NA | CASSLGTAYYEQYF | TGTGCCAGCAGCTTGGGGACAGCGTACTACGAGCAGTACTTC
TRBJ2-5 | TRBV6-1 | TRBD1 | NA | CASSERTGKETQYF | TGTGCCAGCAGTGAGCGGACAGGGAAAGAGACCCAGTACTTC
TRBJ1-1 | TRBV21-1 | NA | few | CARRMGAFF | TGTGCCAGAAGGATGGGAGCTTTCTTT
TRBJ1-4 | TRBV7-6 | NA | NA | CASSPAPGPTNEKLFF | TGTGCCAGCAGCCCGGCCCCGGGTCCAACTAATGAAAAACTGTTTTTT
TRBJ2-7 | TRBV7-2 | TRBD1 | NA | CASSLGGMDRVRQYF | TGTGCCAGCAGCTTAGGGGGAATGGACAGGGTAAGGCAGTACTTC
TRBJ1-2 | TRBV9 | NA | NA | CASSPTSGSHGYTF | TGTGCCAGCAGCCCAACCTCAGGGAGCCATGGCTACACCTTC
TRBJ2-5 | TRBV5-1 | NA | NA | CASSATPGTEETQYF | TGCGCCAGCAGCGCTACCCCCGGGACGGAAGAGACCCAGTACTTC
TRBJ2-6 | TRBV5-4 | NA | NA | CASNGDSGANVLTF | TGTGCCAGCAACGGGGACTCTGGGGCCAACGTCCTGACTTTC
TRBJ1-1 | TRBV27 | NA | NA | CASSLTPGLNTEAFF | TGTGCCAGCAGTCTCACCCCGGGACTGAACACTGAAGCTTTCTTT
TRBJ1-2 | TRBV30 | TRBD1 | once | CASTTGYGYTF | TGTGCCTCCACGACAGGGTATGGCTACACCTTC
TRBJ2-1 | TRBV27 | NA | NA | CASSLFPPPESYNEQFF | TGTGCCAGCAGTTTATTCCCCCCCCCGGAATCCTACAATGAGCAGTTCTTC
TRBJ2-3 | TRBV12-5 | TRBD2 | NA | CASGLVLGGSASTDTQYF | TGTGCTAGTGGTTTGGTACTCGGGGGGTCCGCTAGCACAGATACGCAGTATTTT
TRBJ2-2 | TRBV25-1 | TRBD2 | NA | CASTLAGGDTGELFF | TGTGCCAGCACCTTAGCGGGGGGGGACACCGGGGAGCTGTTTTTT
TRBJ2-1 | TRBV11-3 | TRBD2 | NA | CASSSFSGGAFEQFF | TGTGCCAGCAGCTCCTTTAGCGGGGGGGCCTTTGAGCAGTTCTTC
TRBJ2-7 | TRBV20-1 | NA | NA | CSARTTYEQYF | TGCAGTGCTAGAACAACTTACGAGCAGTACTTC
TRBJ2-6 | TRBV2 | NA | NA | CASSRGLTGANVLTF | TGTGCCAGCAGTCGCGGGTTGACTGGGGCCAACGTCCTGACTTTC
TRBJ2-7 | TRBV27 | NA | once | CASSLGSTYEQYF | TGTGCCAGCAGTTTAGGTAGCACCTACGAGCAGTACTTC
TRBJ1-1 | TRBV27 | TRBD1 | NA | CASSLTPTGDDTEAFF | TGTGCCAGCAGTTTAACCCCAACAGGGGATGACACTGAAGCTTTCTTT
TRBJ2-2 | TRBV2 | TRBD1 | NA | CASKDRVNTGELFF | TGTGCCAGCAAGGACAGGGTCAACACCGGGGAGCTGTTTTTT
TRBJ2-3 | TRBV5-1 | TRBD2 | NA | CASGDVTSGRSTDTQYF | TGCGCCAGCGGGGACGTGACTAGCGGGAGATCCACAGATACGCAGTATTTT
TRBJ2-5 | TRBV19 | NA | few | CASSADSLGTQYF | TGTGCCAGTAGCGCAGACTCCCTCGGGACCCAGTACTTC
TRBJ1-2 | TRBV1 | NA | NA | CTSSIPGVRKTYGYTF | TGCACCAGCAGTATACCGGGTGTGCGAAAGACCTATGGCTACACCTTC
TRBJ1-1 | TRBV5-1 | NA | NA | CASSLDGTRNTEAFF | TGCGCCAGCAGCTTGGATGGGACACGGAACACTGAAGCTTTCTTT
TRBJ1-5 | TRBV2 | NA | NA | CASSAVGGGSPNQPQHF | TGTGCCAGCAGTGCGGTGGGGGGTGGCTCGCCAAATCAGCCCCAGCATTTT